This T cell receptor (beta chain) was obtained from a study of T cells in Graves' hyperthyroidism and ophthalmopathy. The germline V gene has CDR1 SQVTM and CDR2 ANQGSEA. CDR3 length equals 20 residues. Trimming took 7 bases from V and 4 from J, leaving 37 bases between them. There were TCR beta CDR3 regions amplified from RNA transcripts. An initial round of RT-PCR targeting the TCR CDR3 relied on the HTBI primer set. One entry per CDR3 protein results from TCRdb running MiXCR on the multiplex PCR reads. The table includes 600,000 or so distinct CDR3 sequences, under 60% detected once. Patients showing uncontrolled infection, other autoimmune disease, pregnancy or lactation were ineligible. Remarks on this clonotype: Its target is not known.

Findings of the study overall: Progression to ophthalmopathy was predicted a median of roughly seven months early. Among clonotypes expanded in thyroid above 0.001, most were also found in blood. Through a model of 13 V-J features, ophthalmopathy was separated from stable hyperthyroidism.

Sequenced: peripheral blood or thyroid tissue (not recorded which). The V gene is TRBV29-1, the J gene TRBJ1-2, with a tentative D call TRBD1 (6 bases). This TCR came from a woman under 30 with Graves' hyperthyroidism. The chain's CDR3 is CSAARRDGRDTTMGIYGYTF. As DNA, the CDR3 is TGCAGCGCCGCAAGGCGGGACGGTCGGGACACAACAATGGGGATCTATGGCTACACCTTC.